Listed below are T cell receptor beta chains from one sample, sequenced in a study of identical twins' blood T cells. One entry per CDR3 protein results from TCRdb running MiXCR on the 5' RACE reads. The repertoire holds a few hundred thousand distinct CDR3 sequences, with 25% to 35% as singletons. The sample comprised PBMCs. These TCRs come from a woman between 18 and 49 years old in good health. CDR3s include the opening cysteine and the closing phenylalanine or tryptophan. Each record gives: clone size, CDR3 length, V gene, D gene, J gene, CDR3 protein, CDR3 DNA. D genes are given only for firm matches. Clone size, where shown, is once, few, many, or a class for clones that have expanded.

few	13	TRBV7-9	-	TRBJ2-1	CASNYHSLIDPFF	TGTGCCAGCAACTATCATAGCCTGATCGATCCGTTCTTC
-	16	TRBV7-2	TRBD2	TRBJ2-2	CASSFRLAANTGELFF	TGTGCCAGCAGCTTTCGACTAGCGGCAAACACCGGGGAGCTGTTTTTT
few	15	TRBV12-3/TRBV12-4	-	TRBJ1-4	CASSLRRTPNEKLFF	TGTGCCAGCAGTCTGAGGCGGACCCCTAATGAAAAACTGTTTTTT
-	14	TRBV5-1	-	TRBJ1-2	CASSWDFLGYGYTF	TGCGCCAGCAGCTGGGACTTTTTAGGGTATGGCTACACCTTC
few	13	TRBV12-3/TRBV12-4	-	TRBJ2-7	CASSSRGPYEQYF	TGTGCCAGCAGTTCTCGGGGCCCCTACGAGCAGTACTTC
few	14	TRBV20-1	-	TRBJ1-5	CSAPGHASGQPQHF	TGCAGTGCTCCGGGACACGCCTCAGGTCAGCCCCAGCATTTT
-	13	TRBV29-1	-	TRBJ1-1	CSARGLTNNEAFF	TGCAGCGCCAGGGGATTGACGAACAATGAAGCTTTCTTT
-	13	TRBV7-2	-	TRBJ2-3	CASSLTFWDTHYF	TGTGCCAGCAGCTTAACCTTCTGGGATACGCATTATTTT
-	18	TRBV18	TRBD1	TRBJ1-1	CASSPRSSGTGGNTEAFF	TGTGCCAGCTCACCAAGGTCATCCGGGACAGGTGGAAACACTGAAGCTTTCTTT
-	12	TRBV29-1	TRBD1	TRBJ1-1	CSVLRTGSEAFF	TGCAGCGTCCTTAGGACAGGGTCTGAAGCTTTCTTT
many	11	TRBV20-1	-	TRBJ2-1	CSARINNEQFF	TGCAGTGCTAGGATAAACAATGAGCAGTTCTTC
few	18	TRBV7-9	TRBD2	TRBJ2-1	CASSSTDGTSGVYNEQFF	TGTGCCAGCAGCTCCACCGACGGGACTAGCGGGGTATACAATGAGCAGTTCTTC
-	12	TRBV6-2/TRBV6-3	-	TRBJ2-2	CASIEGSGELFF	TGTGCCAGCATTGAGGGCTCCGGGGAGCTTTTTTTT
few	14	TRBV10-3	-	TRBJ1-5	CAISEEVSNQPQHF	TGTGCCATCAGTGAGGAGGTCAGCAATCAGCCCCAGCATTTT
-	14	TRBV2	-	TRBJ1-5	CASRFLDGNQPQHF	TGTGCCAGCCGCTTCTTAGACGGGAATCAGCCCCAGCATTTT
many	15	TRBV28	-	TRBJ2-6	CASRKRGAGANVLTF	TGTGCCAGCAGGAAAAGGGGTGCTGGGGCCAACGTCCTGACTTTC
few	16	TRBV7-9	-	TRBJ2-5	CASSRPSVPNQETQYF	TGTGCCAGCAGCCGTCCTAGCGTTCCCAACCAAGAGACCCAGTACTTC
few	14	TRBV6-2/TRBV6-3	-	TRBJ2-7	CASSRAESSYEQYF	TGTGCCAGCAGTAGGGCCGAAAGTTCCTACGAGCAGTACTTC
few	14	TRBV7-2	-	TRBJ1-5	CASSPHSGNQPQHF	TGTGCCAGCAGCCCTCACAGTGGCAATCAGCCCCAGCATTTT
few	18	TRBV5-1	-	TRBJ1-2	CASSLDGAFRTPDYGYTF	TGCGCCAGCAGCTTGGATGGGGCCTTCCGGACCCCCGATTATGGCTACACCTTC
once	13	TRBV29-1	-	TRBJ2-7	CSVLGKTEIEQYF	TGCAGCGTTTTGGGAAAAACAGAAATAGAGCAGTACTTC
few	13	TRBV29-1	-	TRBJ2-3	CSVAARSTDTQYF	TGCAGCGTTGCGGCGAGGTCCACAGATACGCAGTATTTT
-	12	TRBV6-6	-	TRBJ2-4	CASSGSGTIQYF	TGTGCCAGCAGCGGCTCCGGGACAATTCAGTACTTC
few	17	TRBV5-1	TRBD2	TRBJ2-2	CASTPLAGVFVTGELFF	TGCGCCAGCACCCCACTAGCGGGGGTATTTGTTACCGGGGAGCTGTTTTTT
-	11	TRBV11-2	-	TRBJ1-1	CASSLAEGAFF	TGTGCCAGCAGCCTAGCGGAGGGAGCTTTCTTT
-	14	TRBV19	-	TRBJ1-5	CASHRGQSNQPQHF	TGTGCCAGTCACCGTGGACAGTCCAATCAGCCCCAGCATTTT
-	15	TRBV6-5	-	TRBJ1-3	CASSYFGISGNTIYF	TGTGCCAGCAGTTACTTCGGTATCTCTGGAAACACCATATATTTT
few	15	TRBV6-5	TRBD1	TRBJ2-4	CASSYGTENKNIQYF	TGTGCCAGCAGCTACGGGACAGAGAACAAAAACATTCAGTACTTC
many	17	TRBV29-1	-	TRBJ1-2	CSVEDLFGTRGNYGYTF	TGCAGCGTTGAAGATTTGTTTGGGACAAGGGGGAACTATGGCTACACCTTC
few	16	TRBV29-1	-	TRBJ1-1	CSVEDQRGGALTEAFF	TGCAGCGTTGAAGATCAACGAGGGGGGGCGCTTACTGAAGCTTTCTTT
-	14	TRBV7-2	TRBD1	TRBJ1-5	CASSNRQGGQPQHF	TGTGCCAGCAGCAATCGACAGGGAGGTCAGCCCCAGCATTTT
-	15	TRBV9	-	TRBJ2-1	CASSVAQVAYNEQFF	TGTGCCAGCAGCGTAGCCCAAGTGGCATACAATGAGCAGTTCTTC
-	15	TRBV7-9	TRBD2	TRBJ2-2	CASRTGTSLTGELFF	TGTGCCAGCAGAACCGGGACTAGTTTAACCGGGGAGCTGTTTTTT
-	15	TRBV20-1	TRBD2	TRBJ2-7	CSARLWTSGTYEQYF	TGCAGTGCTAGGCTGTGGACTAGCGGGACCTACGAGCAGTACTTC
-	13	TRBV28	TRBD1	TRBJ1-2	CASRYPGTGGYTF	TGTGCCAGCAGATATCCCGGGACAGGTGGCTACACCTTC
-	15	TRBV7-9	TRBD1	TRBJ1-1	CASSSYRGRGAEAFF	TGTGCCAGCAGCTCTTACAGGGGGCGGGGAGCTGAAGCTTTCTTT
few	15	TRBV20-1	-	TRBJ2-2	CSARTPLGGDGELFF	TGCAGTGCTAGGACCCCGCTGGGGGGTGACGGGGAGCTGTTTTTT
many	11	TRBV6-6	-	TRBJ2-2	CASSPSGELFF	TGTGCCAGCAGTCCATCCGGGGAGCTGTTTTTT
-	13	TRBV7-2	-	TRBJ1-4	CASSWSGDEKLFF	TGTGCCAGCAGCTGGAGCGGGGATGAAAAACTGTTTTTT
many	12	TRBV24-1	-	TRBJ1-1	CATRRTRYEAFF	TGTGCCACCAGAAGGACCAGGTATGAAGCTTTCTTT
-	12	TRBV7-2	-	TRBJ2-7	CASSLDGYEHYF	TGTGCCAGCAGCCTCGACGGGTACGAGCATTACTTC
-	18	TRBV7-9	TRBD1	TRBJ1-2	CASSSLRDRGALVRGYTF	TGTGCCAGCAGCTCACTAAGGGACAGGGGGGCCCTCGTGCGTGGCTACACCTTC
-	14	TRBV20-1	-	TRBJ2-7	CSARTDAVSYEQYF	TGCAGTGCTAGGACGGACGCCGTATCCTACGAGCAGTACTTC
-	16	TRBV29-1	TRBD1	TRBJ2-1	CSVGRQGRLGAGEQFF	TGCAGCGTCGGCCGACAGGGCCGGCTGGGTGCTGGTGAGCAGTTCTTC
few	14	TRBV9	-	TRBJ1-5	CASSVDGRIQPQHF	TGTGCCAGCAGCGTAGACGGGAGAATTCAGCCCCAGCATTTT